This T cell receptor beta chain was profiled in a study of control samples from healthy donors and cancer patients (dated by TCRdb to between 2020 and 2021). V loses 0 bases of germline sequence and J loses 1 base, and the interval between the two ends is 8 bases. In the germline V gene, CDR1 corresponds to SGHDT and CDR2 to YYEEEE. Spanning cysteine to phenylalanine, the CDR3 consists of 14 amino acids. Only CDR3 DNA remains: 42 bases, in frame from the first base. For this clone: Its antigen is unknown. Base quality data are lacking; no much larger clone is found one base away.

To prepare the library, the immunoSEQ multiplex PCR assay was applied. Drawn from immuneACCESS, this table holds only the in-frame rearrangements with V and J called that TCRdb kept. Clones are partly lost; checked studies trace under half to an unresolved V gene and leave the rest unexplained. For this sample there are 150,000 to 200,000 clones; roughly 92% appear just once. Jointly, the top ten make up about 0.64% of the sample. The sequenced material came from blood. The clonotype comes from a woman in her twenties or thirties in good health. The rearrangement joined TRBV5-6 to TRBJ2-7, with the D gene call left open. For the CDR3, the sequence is CASSLAGSSYEQYF. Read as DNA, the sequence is TGTGCCAGCAGCTTGGCGGGTTCGTCCTACGAGCAGTACTTC.